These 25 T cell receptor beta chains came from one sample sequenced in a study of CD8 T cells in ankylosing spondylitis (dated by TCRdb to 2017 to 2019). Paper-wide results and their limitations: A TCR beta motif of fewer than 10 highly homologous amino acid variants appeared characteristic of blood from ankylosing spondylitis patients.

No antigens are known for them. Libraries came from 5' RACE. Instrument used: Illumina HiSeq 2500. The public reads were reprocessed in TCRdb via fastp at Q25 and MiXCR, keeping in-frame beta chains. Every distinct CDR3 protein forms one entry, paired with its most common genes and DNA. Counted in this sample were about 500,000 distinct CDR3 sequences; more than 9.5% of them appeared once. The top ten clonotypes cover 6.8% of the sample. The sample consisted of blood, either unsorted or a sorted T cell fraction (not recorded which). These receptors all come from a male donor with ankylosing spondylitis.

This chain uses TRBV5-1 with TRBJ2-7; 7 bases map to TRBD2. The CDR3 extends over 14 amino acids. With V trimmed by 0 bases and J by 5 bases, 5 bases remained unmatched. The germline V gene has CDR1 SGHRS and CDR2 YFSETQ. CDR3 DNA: TGCGCCAGCAGCTTGGTGGGGGGGGTCCACGAGCAGTACTTC. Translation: CASSLVGGVHEQYF. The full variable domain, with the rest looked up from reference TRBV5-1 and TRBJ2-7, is KAGVTQTPRYLIKTRGQQVTLSCSPISGHRSVSWYQQTPGQGLQFLFEYFSETQRNKGNFPGRFSGRQFSNSRSEMNVSTLELGDSALYLCASSLVGGVHEQYFGPGTRLTVT.

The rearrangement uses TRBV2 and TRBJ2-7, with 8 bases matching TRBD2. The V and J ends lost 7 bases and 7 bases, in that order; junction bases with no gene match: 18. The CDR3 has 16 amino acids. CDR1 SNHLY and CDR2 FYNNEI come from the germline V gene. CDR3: CASNRESLAAPGEQYV. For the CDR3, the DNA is TGTGCCAGCAACCGAGAGTCACTAGCGGCCCCGGGGGAGCAGTACGTC.

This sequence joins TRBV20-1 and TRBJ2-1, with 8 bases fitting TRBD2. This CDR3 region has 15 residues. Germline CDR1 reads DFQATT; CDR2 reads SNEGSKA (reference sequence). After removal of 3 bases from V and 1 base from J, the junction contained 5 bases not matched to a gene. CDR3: CSASGRAGSYNEQFF. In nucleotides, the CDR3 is TGCAGTGCTAGCGGGAGGGCCGGGTCCTACAATGAGCAGTTCTTC.

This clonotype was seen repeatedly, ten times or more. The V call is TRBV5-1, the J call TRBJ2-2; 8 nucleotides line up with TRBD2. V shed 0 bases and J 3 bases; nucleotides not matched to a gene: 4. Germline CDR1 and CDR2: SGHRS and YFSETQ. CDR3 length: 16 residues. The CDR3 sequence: CASSLDGRADTGELFF. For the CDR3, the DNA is TGCGCCAGCAGCTTGGACGGGAGGGCGGACACCGGGGAGCTGTTTTTT.

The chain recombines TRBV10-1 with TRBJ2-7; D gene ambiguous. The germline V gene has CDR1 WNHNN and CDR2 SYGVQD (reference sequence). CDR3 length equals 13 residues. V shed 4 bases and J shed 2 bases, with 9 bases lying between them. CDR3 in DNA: TGCGCCAGCAGTGCCGACCCGACCTACGAGCAGTACTTC. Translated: CASSADPTYEQYF.

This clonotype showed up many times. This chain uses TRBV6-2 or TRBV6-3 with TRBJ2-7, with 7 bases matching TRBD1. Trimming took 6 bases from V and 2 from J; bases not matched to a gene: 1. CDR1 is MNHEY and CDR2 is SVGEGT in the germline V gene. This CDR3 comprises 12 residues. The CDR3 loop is CASRTGAYEQYF. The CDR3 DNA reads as TGTGCCAGCAGAACAGGGGCCTACGAGCAGTACTTC.

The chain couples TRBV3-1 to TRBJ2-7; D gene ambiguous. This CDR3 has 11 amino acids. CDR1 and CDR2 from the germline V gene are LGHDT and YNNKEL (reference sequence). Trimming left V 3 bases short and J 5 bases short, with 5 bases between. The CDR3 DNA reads TGTGCCAGCAGCCAGAGCCACGAGCAGTACTTC. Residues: CASSQSHEQYF.

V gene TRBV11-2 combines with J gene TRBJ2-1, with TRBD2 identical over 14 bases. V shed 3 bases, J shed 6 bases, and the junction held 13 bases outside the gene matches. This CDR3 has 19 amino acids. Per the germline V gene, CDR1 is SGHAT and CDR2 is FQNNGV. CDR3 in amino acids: CASSFRGLAGVGFINEQFF. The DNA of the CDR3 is TGTGCCAGCAGCTTCCGGGGACTAGCGGGAGTAGGGTTTATCAATGAGCAGTTCTTC.

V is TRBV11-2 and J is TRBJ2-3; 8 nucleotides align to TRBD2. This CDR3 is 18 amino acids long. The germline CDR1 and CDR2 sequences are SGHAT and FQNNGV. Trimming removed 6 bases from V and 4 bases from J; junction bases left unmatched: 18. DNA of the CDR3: TGTGCCAGCAGTCCCCGCCGGGGACTAGGCCGGAGGGCAGATACGCAGTATTTT. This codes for CASSPRRGLGRRADTQYF.

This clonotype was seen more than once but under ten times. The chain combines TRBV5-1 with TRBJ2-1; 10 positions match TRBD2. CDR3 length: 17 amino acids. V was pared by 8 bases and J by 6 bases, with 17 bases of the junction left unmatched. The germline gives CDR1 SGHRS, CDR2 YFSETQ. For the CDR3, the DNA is TGCGCCAGTAAAACAGCGGGAGGGCCTGTGGGCGGCAATGAGCAGTTCTTC. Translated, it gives CASKTAGGPVGGNEQFF.

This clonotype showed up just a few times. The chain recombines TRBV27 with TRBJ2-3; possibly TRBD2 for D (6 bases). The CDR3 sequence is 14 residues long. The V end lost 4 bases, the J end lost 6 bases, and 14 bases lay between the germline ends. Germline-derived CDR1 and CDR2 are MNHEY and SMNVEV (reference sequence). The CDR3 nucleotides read TGTGCCAGCAGTTGGGCGGGACCCATGGATACGCAGTATTTT. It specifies CASSWAGPMDTQYF.

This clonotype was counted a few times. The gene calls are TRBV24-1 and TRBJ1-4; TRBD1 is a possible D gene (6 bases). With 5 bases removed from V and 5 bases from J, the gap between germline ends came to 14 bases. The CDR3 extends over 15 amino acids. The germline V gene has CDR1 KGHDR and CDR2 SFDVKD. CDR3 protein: CATSAPTGGNEKLFF. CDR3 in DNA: TGTGCCACCAGTGCCCCGACAGGAGGGAATGAAAAACTGTTTTTT.

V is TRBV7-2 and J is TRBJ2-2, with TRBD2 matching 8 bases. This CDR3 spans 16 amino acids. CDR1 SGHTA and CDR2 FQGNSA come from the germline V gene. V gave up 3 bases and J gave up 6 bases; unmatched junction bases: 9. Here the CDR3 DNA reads TGTGCCAGCAGCTTCGCCGGGACTAGGCGTTCCGGGGAGCTGTTTTTT. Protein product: CASSFAGTRRSGELFF.

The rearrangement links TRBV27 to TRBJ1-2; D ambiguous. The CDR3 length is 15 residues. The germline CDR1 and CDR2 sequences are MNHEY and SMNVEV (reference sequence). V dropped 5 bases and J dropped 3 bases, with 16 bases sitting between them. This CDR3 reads CASSPTQSSDYGYTF. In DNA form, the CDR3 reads TGTGCCAGCAGTCCCACCCAGTCCTCGGACTATGGCTACACCTTC.

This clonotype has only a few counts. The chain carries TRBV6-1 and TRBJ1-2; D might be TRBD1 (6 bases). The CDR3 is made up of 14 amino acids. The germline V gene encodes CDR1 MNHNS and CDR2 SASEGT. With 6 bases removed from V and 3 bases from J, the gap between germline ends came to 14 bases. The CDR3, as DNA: TGTGCCAGCAGCCGAACCGACAGGTACTATGGCTACACCTTC. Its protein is CASSRTDRYYGYTF.

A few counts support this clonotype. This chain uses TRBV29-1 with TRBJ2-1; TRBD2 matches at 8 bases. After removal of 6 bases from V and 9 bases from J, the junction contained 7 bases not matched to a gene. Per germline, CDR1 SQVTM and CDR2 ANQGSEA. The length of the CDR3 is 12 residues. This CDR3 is CSVGRGEGEQFF. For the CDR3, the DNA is TGCAGCGTCGGGAGGGGGGAAGGTGAGCAGTTCTTC.

CDR3 sequence (DNA): TGTGCCACCAGCAGAGGGGCAGGGACTCCTAGCTCCTACAATGAGCAGTTCTTC. It specifies CATSRGAGTPSSYNEQFF. The chain has TRBV15 and TRBJ2-1; maybe TRBD2 (6 bases). Trimming removed 1 base from V and 0 bases from J, with 16 bases in between. Germline V gene lookup returns CDR1 LNHNV and CDR2 YYDKDF (reference sequence). The CDR3 is 18 amino acids.

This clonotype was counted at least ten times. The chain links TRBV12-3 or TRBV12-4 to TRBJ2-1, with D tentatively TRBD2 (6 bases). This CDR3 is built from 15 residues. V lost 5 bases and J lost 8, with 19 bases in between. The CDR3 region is CASSPRSLAPHEQFF. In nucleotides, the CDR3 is TGTGCCAGCAGTCCCCGCAGTCTAGCGCCTCATGAGCAGTTCTTC.

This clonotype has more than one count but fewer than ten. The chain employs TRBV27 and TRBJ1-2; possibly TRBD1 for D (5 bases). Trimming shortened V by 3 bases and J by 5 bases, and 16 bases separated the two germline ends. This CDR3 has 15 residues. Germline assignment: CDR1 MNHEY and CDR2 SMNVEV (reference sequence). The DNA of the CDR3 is TGTGCCAGCAGTTTGGGTCTAGGGGTTGGTTATGGCTACACCTTC. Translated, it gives CASSLGLGVGYGYTF.

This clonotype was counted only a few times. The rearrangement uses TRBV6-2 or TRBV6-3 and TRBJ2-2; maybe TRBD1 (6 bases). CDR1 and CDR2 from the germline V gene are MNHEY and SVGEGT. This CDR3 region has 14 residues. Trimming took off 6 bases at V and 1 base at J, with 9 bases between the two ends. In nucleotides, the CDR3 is TGTGCCAGCAGGGCACAGGGGAACACCGGGGAGCTGTTTTTT. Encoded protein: CASRAQGNTGELFF.

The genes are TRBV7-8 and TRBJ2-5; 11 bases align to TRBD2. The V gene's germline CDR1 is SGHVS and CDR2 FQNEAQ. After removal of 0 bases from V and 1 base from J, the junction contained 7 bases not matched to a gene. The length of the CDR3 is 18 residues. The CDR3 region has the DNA TGTGCCAGCAGCTTAGCGATACGGGGACTAGCGGTCCAAGAGACCCAGTACTTC. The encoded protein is CASSLAIRGLAVQETQYF.

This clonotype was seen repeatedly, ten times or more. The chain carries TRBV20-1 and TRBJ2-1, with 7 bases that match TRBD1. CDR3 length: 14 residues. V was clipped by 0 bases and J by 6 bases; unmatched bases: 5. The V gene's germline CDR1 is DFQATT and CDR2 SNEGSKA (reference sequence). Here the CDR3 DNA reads TGCAGTGCTAGAGATCAGCGACAGGGCAATGAGCAGTTCTTC. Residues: CSARDQRQGNEQFF.

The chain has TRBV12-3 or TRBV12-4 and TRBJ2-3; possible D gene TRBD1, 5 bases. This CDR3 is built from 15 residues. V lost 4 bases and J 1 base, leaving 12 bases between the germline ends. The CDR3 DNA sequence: TGTGCCAGCAGTTACGGACAATTTGGCACAGATACGCAGTATTTT. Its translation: CASSYGQFGTDTQYF.

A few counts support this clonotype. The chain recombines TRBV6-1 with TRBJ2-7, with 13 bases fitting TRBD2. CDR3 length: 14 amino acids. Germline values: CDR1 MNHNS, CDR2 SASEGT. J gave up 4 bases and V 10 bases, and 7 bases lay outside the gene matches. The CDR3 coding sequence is TGTGCCATCCAACTAGCGGGAGGGGGATACGAGCAGTACTTC. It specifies CAIQLAGGGYEQYF.

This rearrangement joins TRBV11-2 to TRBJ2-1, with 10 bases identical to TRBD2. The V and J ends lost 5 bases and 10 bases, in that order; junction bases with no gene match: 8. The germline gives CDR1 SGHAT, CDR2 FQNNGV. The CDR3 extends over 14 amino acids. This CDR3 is CASSPLAGVREQFF. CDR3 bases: TGTGCCAGCAGCCCCCTAGCGGGAGTGCGCGAGCAGTTCTTC.